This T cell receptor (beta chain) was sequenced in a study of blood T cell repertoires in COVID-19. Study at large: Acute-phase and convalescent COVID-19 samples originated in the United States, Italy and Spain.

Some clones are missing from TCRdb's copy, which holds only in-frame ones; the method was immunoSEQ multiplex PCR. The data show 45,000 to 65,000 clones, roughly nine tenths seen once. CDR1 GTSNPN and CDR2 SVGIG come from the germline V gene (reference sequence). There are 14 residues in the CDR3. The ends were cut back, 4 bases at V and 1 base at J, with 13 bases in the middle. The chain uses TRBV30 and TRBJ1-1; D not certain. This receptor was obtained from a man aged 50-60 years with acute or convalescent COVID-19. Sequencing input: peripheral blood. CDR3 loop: CAWTPPRENTEAFF. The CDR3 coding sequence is TGTGCCTGGACCCCCCCCCGGGAGAACACTGAAGCTTTCTTT.